The rows below give T cell receptor beta chains drawn from one sample of a study of naive CD8 T cells in extremely preterm neonates. Method: immunoSEQ multiplex PCR; TCRdb's copy keeps in-frame clones and lacks some. The sample lists 21,000 or so clones; approximately 90% were seen once. Sequenced material: naive CD8+ T cells from cord blood. The receptors derive from a boy who was born preterm. CDR3s include the opening cysteine and the closing phenylalanine or tryptophan. D genes are given only for firm matches. Clone sizes are given selectively: once, few, many, or a class where the clone is expanded.

TRBV21-1,TRBJ1-6,NA,few,TGTGCCAGCAGCAAGGGACAGGGTAATTCACCCCTCCACTTT,CASSKGQGNSPLHF
TRBV10-3,TRBJ2-2,TRBD2,NA,TGTGCCATCAGTGGATGGCGGGGGGGCACCGGGGAGCTGTTTTTT,CAISGWRGGTGELFF
TRBV5-4,TRBJ2-7,TRBD1,NA,TGTGCCAGCAGCCCGCTACCGGGACAGGGCGACGAGCAGTACTTC,CASSPLPGQGDEQYF
TRBV5-4,TRBJ2-4,TRBD2,NA,TGTGCCAGCAGTTCTCGCGGGGGGGGCCGAGGGGCCAAAAACATTCAGTACTTC,CASSSRGGGRGAKNIQYF
TRBV9,TRBJ2-7,TRBD2,NA,TGTGCCAGCAGCGTAACCGGGACTACCTACGAGCAGTACTTC,CASSVTGTTYEQYF
TRBV28,TRBJ1-2,NA,NA,TGTGCCAGCAGTTTATGGGACAAAAACTATGGCTACACCTTC,CASSLWDKNYGYTF
TRBV10-2,TRBJ1-2,NA,NA,TGCGCCAGCAGTGAGACAAAAAACTATGGCTACACCTTC,CASSETKNYGYTF
TRBV13,TRBJ2-1,TRBD2,NA,TGTGCCAGCAGCTTAGGGACTAGCGGGGGAGGCAATGAGCAGTTCTTC,CASSLGTSGGGNEQFF
TRBV4-1,TRBJ1-2,TRBD1,NA,TGCGCCAGCAGCCAAGTACAGGGGGCTAACTATGGCTACACCTTC,CASSQVQGANYGYTF
TRBV2,TRBJ1-1,NA,NA,TGTGCCAGCAGTCCAGGGCCTAACACTGAAGCTTTCTTT,CASSPGPNTEAFF
TRBV9,TRBJ2-5,TRBD1,NA,TGTGCCAGCAGCGGACAGGGGGCGGAGACCCAGTACTTC,CASSGQGAETQYF
TRBV15,TRBJ2-7,NA,NA,TGTGCCACCAGCGGGGGACAAACCTACGAGCAGTACTTC,CATSGGQTYEQYF
TRBV11-2,TRBJ1-1,NA,NA,TGTGCCAGCAGCTTAGATCCACAGGACACTGAAGCTTTCTTT,CASSLDPQDTEAFF
TRBV7-3,TRBJ2-3,TRBD2,NA,TGTGCCAGCAGTTCTAGCGGGGGGGCCGCAGATACGCAGTATTTT,CASSSSGGAADTQYF
TRBV4-1,TRBJ2-3,TRBD1,NA,TGCGCCAGCAGCCATTCCGACAGGGGCACAGATACGCAGTATTTT,CASSHSDRGTDTQYF
TRBV27,TRBJ2-1,TRBD2,NA,TGTGCCAGCAGTCTAGCGGGGGGGTACAATGAGCAGTTCTTC,CASSLAGGYNEQFF
TRBV4-2,TRBJ1-1,NA,NA,TGTGCCAGCAGCCAAAGACAGGACACTGAAGCTTTCTTT,CASSQRQDTEAFF
TRBV30,TRBJ2-7,TRBD2,NA,TGTGCCTGGAGTGTATTTAGCGGGGGGGCCTACGAGCAGTACTTC,CAWSVFSGGAYEQYF
TRBV11-2,TRBJ1-1,NA,NA,TGTGCCAGCAGCTTGACAGGGAACACTGAAGCTTTCTTT,CASSLTGNTEAFF
TRBV9,TRBJ2-2,NA,NA,TGTGCCAGCAGCACTAGCACCGGGGAGCTGTTTTTT,CASSTSTGELFF
TRBV7-9,TRBJ2-7,TRBD2,NA,TGTGCCAGCAGCTTAGTCACTAGCGGGGGAAACGAGCAGTACTTC,CASSLVTSGGNEQYF
TRBV5-5,TRBJ1-1,NA,NA,TGTGCCAGCGAAGGGTTTTTGAACACTGAAGCTTTCTTT,CASEGFLNTEAFF
TRBV27,TRBJ1-4,NA,NA,TGTGCCAGCAGTTTATGGACAAATAATGAAAAACTGTTTTTT,CASSLWTNNEKLFF
TRBV6-9,TRBJ1-6,NA,once,TGTGCCAGCAGTTATACAAATTCACCCCTCCACTTT,CASSYTNSPLHF
TRBV30,TRBJ1-3,NA,NA,TGTGCCTGGAGTGTTGAGGGAAACACCATATATTTT,CAWSVEGNTIYF
TRBV6-1,TRBJ1-6,NA,NA,TGTGCCAGCAGTGAAGGGGGCTCCTATAATTCACCCCTCCACTTT,CASSEGGSYNSPLHF
TRBV30,TRBJ2-7,NA,once,TGTGCCTGGAGCGGCAGGGGCTACGAGCAGTACTTC,CAWSGRGYEQYF